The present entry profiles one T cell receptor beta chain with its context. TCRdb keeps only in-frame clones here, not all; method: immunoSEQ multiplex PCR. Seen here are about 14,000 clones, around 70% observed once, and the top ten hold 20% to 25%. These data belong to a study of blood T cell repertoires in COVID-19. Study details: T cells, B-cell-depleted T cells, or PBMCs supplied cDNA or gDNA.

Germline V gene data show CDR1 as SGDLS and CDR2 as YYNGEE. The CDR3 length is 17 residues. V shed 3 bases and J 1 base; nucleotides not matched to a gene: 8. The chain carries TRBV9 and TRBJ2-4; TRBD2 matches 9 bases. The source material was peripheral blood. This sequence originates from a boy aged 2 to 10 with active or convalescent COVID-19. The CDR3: CASSGAGGARAKNIQYF. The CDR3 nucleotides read TGTGCCAGCAGCGGAGCGGGGGGTGCAAGGGCCAAAAACATTCAGTACTTC.